This T cell receptor beta chain comes out of a study of blood T cell repertoires in COVID-19. Study-wide background: Sites in the United States, Italy and Spain provided acute and convalescent COVID-19 samples.

The CDR3 has 15 amino acids. V lost 0 bases to trimming and J lost 1 base; unmatched junction nucleotides: 3. Germline V gives CDR1 SGHRS, CDR2 YFSETQ. Generated by immunoSEQ multiplex PCR, the TCRdb table keeps only in-frame clones and is missing some. The sample includes about 170,000 clones, 85% seen only once; the top ten take approximately 8%. This chain connects TRBV5-1 to TRBJ1-1; TRBD1 aligns across 7 bases. Material: peripheral blood. This sequence was found in an elderly woman with COVID-19, enrolled during active disease. CDR3 loop: CASSLVTGANTEAFF. CDR3 DNA sequence: TGCGCCAGCAGCTTGGTTACAGGGGCGAACACTGAAGCTTTCTTT. Looking up the rest from reference TRBV5-1 and TRBJ1-1 gives the full variable domain: KAGVTQTPRYLIKTRGQQVTLSCSPISGHRSVSWYQQTPGQGLQFLFEYFSETQRNKGNFPGRFSGRQFSNSRSEMNVSTLELGDSALYLCASSLVTGANTEAFFGQGTRLTVV.